This TCR beta chain came from a study of chemoradiotherapy in HPV16-positive cancers. Study summary: Candidate HPV-specific T-cell clones and common TCR motifs came from functional assays in two HPV16-positive patients.

Study-wide results and caveats: Functional assays defining HPV-specific T cells used only a couple of HPV16-positive patients.

After removal of 0 bases from V and 5 bases from J, the junction contained 9 bases not matched to a gene. From germline, CDR1 is SGHRS and CDR2 YFSETQ. This CDR3 is 16 amino acids long. Clones were read by immunoSEQ multiplex PCR, and TCRdb kept only the in-frame ones, dropping some. The table shows 40,000 to 60,000 clones, with roughly nine tenths occurring only once. As to this clone: Its antigen is currently unknown.

The source of this sequence is a human donor with HPV-associated anogenital cancer. The rearrangement links TRBV5-1 to TRBJ2-5; TRBD1 matches at 8 bases. This specimen was blood, taken from a patient who underwent chemoradiotherapy. CDR3 amino acids: CASSLDPRTGLETQYF. DNA for the CDR3: TGCGCCAGCAGCTTGGATCCACGGACAGGGTTGGAGACCCAGTACTTC. Full variable domain (rest looked up from reference TRBV5-1 and TRBJ2-5): KAGVTQTPRYLIKTRGQQVTLSCSPISGHRSVSWYQQTPGQGLQFLFEYFSETQRNKGNFPGRFSGRQFSNSRSEMNVSTLELGDSALYLCASSLDPRTGLETQYFGPGTRLLVL.